What follows are 27 T cell receptor beta chains derived from one specimen sequenced in a study of radiation and T cells in renal cell carcinoma. Time point specified: blood 4 weeks post-SBRT, at nephrectomy. As to treatment: 15 Gy SBRT to primary tumor, nephrectomy 4 weeks later. Assay used: immunoSEQ multiplex PCR; TCRdb lists only in-frame clones, some missing. The table has about 86,000 clones, approximately 86% seen once. Sequenced material: blood, taken from a patient whose treatment included radiotherapy and nephrectomy. All receptors derive from a man aged 50 or older with renal cell carcinoma.

This sequence joins TRBV12-5 and TRBJ1-1, with no clear D. This CDR3 has 13 residues. Looked up from germline, CDR1 is LGHNT and CDR2 is FRNRAP. V lost 5 bases to trimming and J lost 3 bases, with 10 bases between them. This chain's CDR3 is CASGQDGYTEAFF. DNA for the CDR3: TGTGCTAGTGGTCAGGACGGATACACTGAAGCTTTCTTT.

The gene calls are TRBV6-1 and TRBJ2-2; D is unclear. Trimming took off 6 bases at V and 7 bases at J, with 12 bases between the two ends. This CDR3 comprises 13 residues. The germline CDR1 and CDR2 sequences are MNHNS and SASEGT. CDR3 in amino acids: CASSPVGIGELFF. Written as DNA, the CDR3 is TGTGCCAGCAGCCCGGTCGGTATCGGGGAGCTGTTTTTT.

The chain links TRBV9 to TRBJ2-5, with 7 bases matching TRBD1. V lost 3 bases and J lost 2; bases outside the gene matches: 13. This CDR3 comprises 17 residues. The germline CDR1 and CDR2 sequences are SGDLS and YYNGEE. The CDR3 here is CASSASRNRGRQETQYF. The CDR3 DNA reads as TGTGCCAGCAGCGCCAGTAGAAACAGGGGCCGACAAGAGACCCAGTACTTC.

This clone appeared a few times. The CDR3 reads CAWSKSSRWQPQHF. CDR3 DNA: TGTGCCTGGAGCAAAAGCAGTAGATGGCAGCCCCAGCATTTT. This chain uses TRBV30 with TRBJ1-5; no definite D call. Looked up from germline, CDR1 is GTSNPN and CDR2 is SVGIG (reference sequence). This CDR3 is built from 14 residues. The germline V and J ends were trimmed by 3 bases and 7 bases, with 16 bases remaining between them.

The DNA of the CDR3 is TGTGCCAGTAGTGGTCAAGACAGGGGTGGACCCTATGGCTACACCTTC. Amino acids: CASSGQDRGGPYGYTF. V is TRBV19 and J is TRBJ1-2; TRBD1 matches at 8 bases. The CDR3 consists of 16 residues. Germline CDR1 is LNHDA and CDR2 is SQIVND (reference sequence). The V gene end was trimmed by 5 bases and the J gene end by 4 bases; junction bases not matched to a gene: 12.

The chain is built from TRBV9 and TRBJ2-2; D uncertain. The length of the CDR3 is 13 residues. The germline CDR1 and CDR2 sequences are SGDLS and YYNGEE. V lost 0 bases and J lost 6, with 6 bases in between. CDR3 region: CASSVVFAGELFF. In DNA, the CDR3 is TGTGCCAGCAGCGTAGTGTTTGCCGGGGAGCTGTTTTTT.

The chain has TRBV6-6 and TRBJ2-7, with D tentatively TRBD2 (5 bases). The CDR3 length is 16 residues. Trimming took off 6 bases at V and 3 bases at J, with 21 bases between the two ends. CDR1 MNHNY and CDR2 SVGAGI come from the germline V gene (reference sequence). CDR3 amino acids: CASRGFGSAADYEQYF. The CDR3 nucleotides are TGTGCCAGCAGGGGATTTGGGAGCGCCGCAGACTACGAGCAGTACTTC.

This clone was seen only once. The V and J genes are TRBV18 and TRBJ2-7, with 7 bases that match TRBD2. The germline V gene encodes CDR1 KGHSH and CDR2 LQKENI. CDR3 length: 15 residues. With V trimmed by 0 bases and J by 4 bases, 6 bases remained unmatched. The CDR3 sequence: CASSPPSAGLYEQYF. CDR3 in DNA: TGTGCCAGCTCACCACCATCAGCGGGGCTTTACGAGCAGTACTTC.

The V call is TRBV6-4, the J call TRBJ2-7; 12 nucleotides align to TRBD2. Germline CDR1 MRHNA, CDR2 SNTAGT. The CDR3 contains 15 residues. J lost 0 bases, V lost 10 bases, and 7 bases had no gene match. The CDR3, as DNA: TGTGCCATCCCCGGACTAGCGGGACGCTCCTACGAGCAGTACTTC. As protein: CAIPGLAGRSYEQYF.

The rearrangement links TRBV29-1 to TRBJ2-7; TRBD1 agrees at 10 bases. This CDR3 has 14 amino acids. With 3 bases clipped from V and 7 bases from J, the junction kept 9 bases outside the gene matches. Per germline, CDR1 SQVTM and CDR2 ANQGSEA. The CDR3 spells CSVEPGQGTGEQYF. CDR3 DNA sequence: TGCAGCGTTGAGCCGGGACAGGGGACCGGGGAGCAGTACTTC.

This sequence joins TRBV18 and TRBJ2-7; 8 nucleotides match TRBD1. V gave up 3 bases and J gave up 3 bases; unmatched junction bases: 7. This CDR3 is 15 amino acids long. The germline V gene has CDR1 KGHSH and CDR2 LQKENI. CDR3 DNA sequence: TGTGCCAGCTCACCTCGGACAGGGTATCTCTACGAGCAGTACTTC. Protein: CASSPRTGYLYEQYF.

The genes are TRBV30 and TRBJ1-4, with 7 nucleotides matching TRBD1. With 2 bases clipped from V and 7 bases from J, the junction kept 10 bases outside the gene matches. Germline V gene sequence: CDR1 GTSNPN, CDR2 SVGIG (reference sequence). CDR3 size: 15 residues. The DNA of the CDR3 is TGTGCCTGGAGTACGCAGACAGGGTGGGCTGAAAAACTGTTTTTT. This translates into CAWSTQTGWAEKLFF.

The gene calls are TRBV14 and TRBJ2-1, with 8 bases identical to TRBD2. This CDR3 has 13 amino acids. V was clipped by 3 bases and J by 10 bases; unmatched bases: 5. Germline V gene sequence: CDR1 SGHDN, CDR2 FVKESK. The chain's CDR3 is CASSQDLAGEQFF. DNA of the CDR3: TGTGCCAGCAGCCAGGACTTAGCGGGAGAGCAGTTCTTC.

The chain combines TRBV7-6 with TRBJ1-1; TRBD1 matches 7 bases. This CDR3 region has 14 residues. Germline CDR1 and CDR2: SGHVS and FNYEAQ. Germline trimming cut 0 bases from V and 8 bases from J; bases unmatched to any gene: 6. The CDR3 is CASSLAGGTEEAFF. In nucleotides, the CDR3 is TGTGCCAGCAGCTTAGCTGGGGGGACAGAAGAAGCTTTCTTT.

The V and J genes are TRBV7-3 and TRBJ2-5; TRBD2 might be the D (5 bases). The CDR3 covers 13 residues. Trimming left V 2 bases short and J 3 bases short, with 7 bases between. Germline V gene sequence: CDR1 SGHTA, CDR2 FQGTGA. CDR3: CASSLVREETQYF. The CDR3, as DNA: TGTGCCAGCAGCTTAGTGAGGGAAGAGACCCAGTACTTC.

The genes are TRBV5-1 and TRBJ2-7; D may be TRBD1 (5 bases). This CDR3 comprises 14 residues. Per germline, CDR1 SGHRS and CDR2 YFSETQ. V lost 4 bases and J 4 bases, leaving 15 bases between the germline ends. The DNA of the CDR3 is TGCGCCAGCAGCAAGGAGACAGCCCTATACGAGCAGTACTTC. As protein: CASSKETALYEQYF.

This clone appeared a few times. V is TRBV7-9 and J is TRBJ2-1; TRBD2 agrees at 11 bases. The V segment lost 7 bases and the J segment 7 bases; nucleotides outside the gene matches: 12. Germline values: CDR1 SEHNR, CDR2 FQNEAQ (reference sequence). This CDR3 region has 16 residues. DNA of the CDR3: TGTGCCAGCACCTGGGCTGGTACTAGCGGGAGAAATGAGCAGTTCTTC. Its translation is CASTWAGTSGRNEQFF.

This chain links TRBV23-1 with TRBJ2-3; D is possibly TRBD1 (6 bases). TRBV23-1 is marked as an open reading frame, function uncertain. CDR3 length: 18 residues. V lost 4 bases, J lost 4 bases, and 24 bases lay in between. The chain's CDR3 is CASSRLAPTGLEADTQYF. For the CDR3, the DNA is TGCGCCAGCAGTCGGCTAGCACCGACAGGATTAGAGGCAGATACGCAGTATTTT.

This chain joins TRBV18 and TRBJ1-6; 8 positions agree with TRBD1. This CDR3 has 15 amino acids. Germline V lookup: CDR1 KGHSH, CDR2 LQKENI. Trimming cost V 3 bases and J 7 bases; bases outside gene matches: 5. CDR3 residues: CASSPQGAGNSPLHF. The CDR3 DNA reads as TGTGCCAGCTCACCTCAGGGGGCGGGCAATTCACCCCTCCACTTT. Variable domain in full (rest from reference TRBV18 and TRBJ1-6): NAGVMQNPRHLVRRRGQEARLRCSPMKGHSHVYWYRQLPEEGLKFMVYLQKENIIDESGMPKERFSAEFPKEGPSILRIQQVVRGDSAAYFCASSPQGAGNSPLHFGNGTRLTVT.

This clone is a singleton in its sample. The genes are TRBV13 and TRBJ2-1; the D is unclear. CDR3 size: 13 residues. Germline V lookup: CDR1 PRHDT, CDR2 FYEKMQ (reference sequence). Trimming cost V 1 base and J 9 bases, with 10 bases left between them. DNA for the CDR3: TGTGCCAGCAGCTTAGACCGGGTGGGTGAGCAGTTCTTC. This codes for CASSLDRVGEQFF. The full variable domain, completed using reference TRBV13 and TRBJ2-1, is AAGVIQSPRHLIKEKRETATLKCYPIPRHDTVYWYQQGPGQDPQFLISFYEKMQSDKGSIPDRFSAQQFSDYHSELNMSSLELGDSALYFCASSLDRVGEQFFGPGTRLTVL.

The rearrangement joins TRBV5-1 to TRBJ2-3, with a weak D call TRBD2 (6 bases). From germline, CDR1 is SGHRS and CDR2 YFSETQ. The CDR3 runs 14 residues. V lost 2 bases and J 2 bases, leaving 9 bases between the germline ends. This CDR3 is CASSFGGVTDTQYF. The CDR3 DNA reads TGCGCCAGCAGCTTTGGCGGGGTCACAGATACGCAGTATTTT.

This chain connects TRBV6-5 to TRBJ1-2, with D unclear. V lost 5 bases and J lost 0, with 13 bases in between. The CDR3 extends over 15 amino acids. Germline CDR1 is MNHEY and CDR2 is SVGAGI. The CDR3 region has the DNA TGTGCCAGCAGTCTAGACACCGGACCTAACTATGGCTACACCTTC. It codes for CASSLDTGPNYGYTF.

CDR3 bases: TGTGCCAGCAGCGCAACTAGTCAGGAGACCCAGTACTTC. Protein: CASSATSQETQYF. J is TRBJ2-5 and V is TRBV7-2, with D possibly being TRBD2 (5 bases). Trimming pared 5 bases from V and 5 bases from J, leaving 12 bases between. Germline V CDR1 and CDR2: SGHTA, FQGNSA. The CDR3 extends over 13 amino acids.

V gene TRBV7-2 combines with J gene TRBJ2-3, with D maybe TRBD2 (6 bases). This CDR3 has 13 residues. V lost 5 bases and J lost 4, with 10 bases in between. Germline-derived CDR1 and CDR2 are SGHTA and FQGNSA. DNA for the CDR3: TGTGCCAGCAGCCAGACTAGGGCAGATACGCAGTATTTT. Translation: CASSQTRADTQYF.

This chain uses TRBV19 with TRBJ2-7; D ambiguous. The germline V gene encodes CDR1 LNHDA and CDR2 SQIVND (reference sequence). Trimming took 10 bases from V and 0 from J, leaving 16 bases between them. The CDR3 runs to 14 residues. In DNA, the CDR3 is TGTGCCACCCGACTGCAGTCGAACTCCTACGAGCAGTACTTC. Encoded protein: CATRLQSNSYEQYF.

The chain is built from TRBV28 and TRBJ2-7; no clear D. CDR1 is MDHEN and CDR2 is SYDVKM in the germline V gene. The CDR3 sequence is 12 residues long. Trimming left V 6 bases short and J 4 bases short, with 10 bases between. The CDR3 sequence is CASSYLQYEQYF. The CDR3 DNA sequence: TGTGCCAGCAGCTATCTTCAGTACGAGCAGTACTTC.

The V call is TRBV6-1, the J call TRBJ1-5, with D perhaps matching TRBD1 (5 bases). Germline V gene data show CDR1 as MNHNS and CDR2 as SASEGT. The V gene lost 2 bases and the J gene lost 6 bases, with 8 bases spanning the gap. This CDR3 spans 13 amino acids. CDR3 nucleotides: TGTGCCAGCAGTGAATTTGGGGGTCAGCCCCAGCATTTT. Protein product: CASSEFGGQPQHF.